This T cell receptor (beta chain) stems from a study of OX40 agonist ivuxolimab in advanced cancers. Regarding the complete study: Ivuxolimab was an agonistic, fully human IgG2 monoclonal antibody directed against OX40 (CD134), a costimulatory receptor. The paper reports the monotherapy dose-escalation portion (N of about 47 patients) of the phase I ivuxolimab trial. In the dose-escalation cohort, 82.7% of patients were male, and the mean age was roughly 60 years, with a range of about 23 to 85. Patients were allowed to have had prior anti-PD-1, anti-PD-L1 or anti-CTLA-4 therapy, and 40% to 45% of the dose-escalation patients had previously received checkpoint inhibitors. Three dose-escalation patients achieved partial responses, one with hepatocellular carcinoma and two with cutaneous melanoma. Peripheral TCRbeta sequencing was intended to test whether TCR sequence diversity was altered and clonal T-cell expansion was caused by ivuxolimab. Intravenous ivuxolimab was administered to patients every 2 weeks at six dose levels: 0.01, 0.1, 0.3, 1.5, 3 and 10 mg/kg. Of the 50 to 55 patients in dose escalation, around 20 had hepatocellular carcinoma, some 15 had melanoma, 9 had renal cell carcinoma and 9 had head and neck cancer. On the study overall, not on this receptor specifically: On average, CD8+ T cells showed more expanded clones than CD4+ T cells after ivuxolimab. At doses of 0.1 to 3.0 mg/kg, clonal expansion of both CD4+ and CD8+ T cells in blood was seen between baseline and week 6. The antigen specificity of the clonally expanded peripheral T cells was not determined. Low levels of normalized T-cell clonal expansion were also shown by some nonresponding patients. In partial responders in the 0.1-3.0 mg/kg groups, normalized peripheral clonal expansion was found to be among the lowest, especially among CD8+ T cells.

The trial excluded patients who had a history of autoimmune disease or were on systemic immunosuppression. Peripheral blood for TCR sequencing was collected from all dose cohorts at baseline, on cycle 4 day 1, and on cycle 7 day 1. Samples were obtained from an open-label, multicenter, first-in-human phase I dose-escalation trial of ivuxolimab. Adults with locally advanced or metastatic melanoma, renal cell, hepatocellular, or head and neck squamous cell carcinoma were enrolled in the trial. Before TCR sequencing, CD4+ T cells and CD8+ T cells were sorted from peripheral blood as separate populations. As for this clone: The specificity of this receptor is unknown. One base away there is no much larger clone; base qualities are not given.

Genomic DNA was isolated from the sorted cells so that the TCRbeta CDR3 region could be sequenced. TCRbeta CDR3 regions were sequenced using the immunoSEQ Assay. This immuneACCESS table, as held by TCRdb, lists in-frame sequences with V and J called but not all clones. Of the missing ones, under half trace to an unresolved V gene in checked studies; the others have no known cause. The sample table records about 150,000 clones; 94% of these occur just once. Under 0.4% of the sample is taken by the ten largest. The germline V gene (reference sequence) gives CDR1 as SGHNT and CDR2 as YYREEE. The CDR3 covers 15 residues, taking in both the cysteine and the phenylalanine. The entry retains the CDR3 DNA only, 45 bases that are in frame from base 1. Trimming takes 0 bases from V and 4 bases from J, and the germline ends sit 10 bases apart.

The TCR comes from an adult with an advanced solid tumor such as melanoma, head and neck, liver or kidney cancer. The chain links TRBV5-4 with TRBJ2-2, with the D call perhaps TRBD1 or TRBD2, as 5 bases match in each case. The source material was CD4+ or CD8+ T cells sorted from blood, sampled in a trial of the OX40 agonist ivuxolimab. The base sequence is TGTGCCAGCAGCTTGGCGAGGGGCCGCACCGGGGAGCTGTTTTTT. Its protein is CASSLARGRTGELFF.